This T cell receptor beta chain was documented in a study of T cell repertoires in cytomegalovirus infection. Study as a whole: Recently identified HLA-C-restricted CMV epitopes and well-studied HLA-B-restricted CMV epitopes were used by the study. Public TCR beta signatures indicated both CMV infection and matching HLA type. Findings of the study overall: HLA-C-restricted CMV clonotypes gave the most frequent clonotype in two of eight donors.

Comment on this clonotype: Its antigen is still unknown.

The CDR3 has 15 amino acids. Germline lookup yields CDR1 MRHNA and CDR2 SNTAGT. V lost 2 bases, J lost 5 bases, and 13 bases lay in between. From the reads, TCRdb called clonotypes with MiXCR, one entry per CDR3 protein. The sample records approximately 590,000 distinct CDR3 sequences, roughly 42% being singletons. This sequence was found in a human donor in good health (CMV status not recorded). Some clones in this sample may be carry-over from other donors' samples. The sequencing used cultured PBMCs, collected from culture after CMV antigen stimulation. The chain combines TRBV6-4 with TRBJ2-1, with D perhaps matching TRBD1 (6 bases). The CDR3 DNA sequence: TGTGCCAGCAGTGACGGCAGGGGAACAAACAATGAGCAGTTCTTC. It specifies CASSDGRGTNNEQFF.